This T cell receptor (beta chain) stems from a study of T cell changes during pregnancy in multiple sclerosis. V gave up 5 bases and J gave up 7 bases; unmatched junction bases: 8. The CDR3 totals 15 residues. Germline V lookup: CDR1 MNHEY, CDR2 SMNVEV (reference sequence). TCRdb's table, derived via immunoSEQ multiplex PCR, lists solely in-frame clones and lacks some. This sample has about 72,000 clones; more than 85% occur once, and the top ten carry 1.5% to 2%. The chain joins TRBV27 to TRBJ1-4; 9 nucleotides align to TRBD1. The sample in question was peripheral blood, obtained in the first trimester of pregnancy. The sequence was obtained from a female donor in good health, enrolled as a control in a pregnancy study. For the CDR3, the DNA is TGTGCCAGCAGTCCGTTTACAGGGGGCAGTGAAAAACTGTTTTTT. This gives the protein CASSPFTGGSEKLFF.